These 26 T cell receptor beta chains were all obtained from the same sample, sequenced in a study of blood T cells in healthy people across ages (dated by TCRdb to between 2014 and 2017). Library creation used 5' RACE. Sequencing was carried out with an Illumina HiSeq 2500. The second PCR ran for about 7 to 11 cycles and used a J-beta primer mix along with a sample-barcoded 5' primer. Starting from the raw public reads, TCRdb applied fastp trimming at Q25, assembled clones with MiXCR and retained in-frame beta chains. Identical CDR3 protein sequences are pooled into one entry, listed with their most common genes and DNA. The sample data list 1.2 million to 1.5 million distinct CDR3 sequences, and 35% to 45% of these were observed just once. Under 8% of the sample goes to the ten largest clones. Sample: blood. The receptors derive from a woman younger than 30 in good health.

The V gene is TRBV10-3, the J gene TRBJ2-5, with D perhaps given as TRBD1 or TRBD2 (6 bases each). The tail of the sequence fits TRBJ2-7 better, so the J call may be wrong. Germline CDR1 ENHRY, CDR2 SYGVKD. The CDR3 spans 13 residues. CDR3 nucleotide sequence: TGTGCCATCAGTGACCAGGGGAGGAACGAGCAGTACTTC. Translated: CAISDQGRNEQYF.

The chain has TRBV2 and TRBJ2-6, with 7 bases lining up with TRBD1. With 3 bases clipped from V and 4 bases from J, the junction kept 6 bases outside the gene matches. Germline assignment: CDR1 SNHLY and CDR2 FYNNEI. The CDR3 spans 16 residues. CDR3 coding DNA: TGTGCCAGCAGTGAGGGACAGTTTGCGGGGGCCAACGTCCTGACTTTC. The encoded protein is CASSEGQFAGANVLTF.

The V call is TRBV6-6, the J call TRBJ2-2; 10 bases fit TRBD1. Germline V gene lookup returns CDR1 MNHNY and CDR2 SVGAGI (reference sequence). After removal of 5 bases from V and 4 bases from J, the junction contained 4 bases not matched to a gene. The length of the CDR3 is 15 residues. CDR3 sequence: CASSKGQGVTGELFF. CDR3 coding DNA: TGTGCCAGCAGTAAAGGACAGGGGGTCACCGGGGAGCTGTTTTTT.

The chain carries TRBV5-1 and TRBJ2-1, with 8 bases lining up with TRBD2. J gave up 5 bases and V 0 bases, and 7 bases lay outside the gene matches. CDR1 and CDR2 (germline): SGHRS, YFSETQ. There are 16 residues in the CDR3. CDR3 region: CASSLVTGGIDNEQFF. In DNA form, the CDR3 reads TGCGCCAGCAGCTTGGTTACGGGAGGGATTGACAATGAGCAGTTCTTC.

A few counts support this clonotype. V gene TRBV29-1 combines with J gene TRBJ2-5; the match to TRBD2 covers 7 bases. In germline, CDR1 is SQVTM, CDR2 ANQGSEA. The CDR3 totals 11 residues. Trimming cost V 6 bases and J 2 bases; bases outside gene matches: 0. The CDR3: CSVGLQETQYF. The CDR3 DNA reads TGCAGCGTGGGACTACAAGAGACCCAGTACTTC.

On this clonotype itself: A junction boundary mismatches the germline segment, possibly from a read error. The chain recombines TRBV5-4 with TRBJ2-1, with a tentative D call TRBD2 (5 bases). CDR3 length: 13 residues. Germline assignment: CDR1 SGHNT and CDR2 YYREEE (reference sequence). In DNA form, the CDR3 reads TGTGCCAACAGCTTGGTAGAGGGCTATGAGCAGTTCTTC. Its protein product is CANSLVEGYEQFF.

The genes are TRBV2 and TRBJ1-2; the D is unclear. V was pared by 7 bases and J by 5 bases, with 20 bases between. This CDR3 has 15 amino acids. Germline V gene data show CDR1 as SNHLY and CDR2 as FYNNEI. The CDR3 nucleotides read TGTGCCAGCACCCGGAGGGAGGGCCCCCGGTATGGCTACACCTTC. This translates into CASTRREGPRYGYTF.

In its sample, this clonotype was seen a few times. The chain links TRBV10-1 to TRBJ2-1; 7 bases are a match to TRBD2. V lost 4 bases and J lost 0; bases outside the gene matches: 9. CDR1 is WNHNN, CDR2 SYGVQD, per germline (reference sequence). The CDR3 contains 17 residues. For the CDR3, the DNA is TGCGCCAGCAGTGGTGGGGAGGGAATGGCCTCCTACAATGAGCAGTTCTTC. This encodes CASSGGEGMASYNEQFF.

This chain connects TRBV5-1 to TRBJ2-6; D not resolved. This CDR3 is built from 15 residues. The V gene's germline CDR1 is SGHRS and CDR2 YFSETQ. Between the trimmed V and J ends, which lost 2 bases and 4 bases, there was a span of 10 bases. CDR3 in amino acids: CASSFSKGGANVLTF. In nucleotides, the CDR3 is TGCGCCAGCAGCTTCTCTAAAGGGGGGGCCAACGTCCTGACTTTC.

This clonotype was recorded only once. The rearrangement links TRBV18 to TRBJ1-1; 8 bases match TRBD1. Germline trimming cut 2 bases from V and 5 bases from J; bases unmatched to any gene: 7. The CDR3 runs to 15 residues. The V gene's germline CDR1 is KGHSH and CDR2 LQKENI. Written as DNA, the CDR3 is TGTGCCAGCTCACCAGAACGACAGGGGTGGACTGAAGCTTTCTTT. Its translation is CASSPERQGWTEAFF.

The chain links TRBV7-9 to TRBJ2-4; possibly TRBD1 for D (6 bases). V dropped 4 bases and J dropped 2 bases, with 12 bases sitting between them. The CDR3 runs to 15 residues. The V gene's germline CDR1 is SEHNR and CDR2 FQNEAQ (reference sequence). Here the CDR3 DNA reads TGTGCCAGCAGCTCAGAACAGGGCCCCAAAAACATTCAGTACTTC. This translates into CASSSEQGPKNIQYF.

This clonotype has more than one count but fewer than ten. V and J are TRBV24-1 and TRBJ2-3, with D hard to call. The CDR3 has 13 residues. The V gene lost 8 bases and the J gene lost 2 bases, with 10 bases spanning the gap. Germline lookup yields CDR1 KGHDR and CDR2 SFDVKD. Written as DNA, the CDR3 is TGTGCCACCAAGGGCCCGAACACAGATACGCAGTATTTT. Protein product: CATKGPNTDTQYF.

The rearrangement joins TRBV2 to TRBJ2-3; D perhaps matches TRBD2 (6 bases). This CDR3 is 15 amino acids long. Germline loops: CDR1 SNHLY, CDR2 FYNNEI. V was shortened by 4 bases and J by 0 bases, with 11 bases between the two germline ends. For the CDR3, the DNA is TGTGCCAGCAGTGTAGCGGATACTAGCACAGATACGCAGTATTTT. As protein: CASSVADTSTDTQYF.

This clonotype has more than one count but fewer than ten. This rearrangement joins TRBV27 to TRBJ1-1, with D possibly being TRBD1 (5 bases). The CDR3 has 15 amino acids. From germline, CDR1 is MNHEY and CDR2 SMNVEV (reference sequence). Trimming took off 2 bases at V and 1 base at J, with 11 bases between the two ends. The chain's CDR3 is CASSLVPGQNTEAFF. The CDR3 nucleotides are TGTGCCAGCAGTTTAGTCCCGGGGCAGAACACTGAAGCTTTCTTT.

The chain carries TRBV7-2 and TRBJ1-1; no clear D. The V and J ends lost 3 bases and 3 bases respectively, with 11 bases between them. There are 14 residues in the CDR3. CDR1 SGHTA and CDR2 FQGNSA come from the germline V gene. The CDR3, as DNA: TGTGCCAGCAGCTTTGGGGAGTGGTACACTGAAGCTTTCTTT. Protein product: CASSFGEWYTEAFF.

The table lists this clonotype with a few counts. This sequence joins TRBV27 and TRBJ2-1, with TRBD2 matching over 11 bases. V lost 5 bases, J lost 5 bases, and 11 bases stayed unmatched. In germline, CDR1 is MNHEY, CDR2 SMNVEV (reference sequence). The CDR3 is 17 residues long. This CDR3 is CASSRTTSGVPHNEQFF. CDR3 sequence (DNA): TGTGCCAGCAGTAGGACGACTAGCGGGGTACCTCACAATGAGCAGTTCTTC.

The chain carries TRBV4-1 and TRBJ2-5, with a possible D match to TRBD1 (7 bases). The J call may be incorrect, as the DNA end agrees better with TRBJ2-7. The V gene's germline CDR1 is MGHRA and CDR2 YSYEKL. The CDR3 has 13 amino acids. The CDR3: CASSSRGVDEQYF. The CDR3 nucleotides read TGCGCCAGCAGTAGCAGGGGGGTGGACGAGCAGTACTTC.

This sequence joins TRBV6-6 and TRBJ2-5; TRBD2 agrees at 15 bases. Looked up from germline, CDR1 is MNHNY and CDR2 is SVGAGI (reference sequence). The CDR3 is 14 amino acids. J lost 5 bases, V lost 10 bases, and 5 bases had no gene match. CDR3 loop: CATGTSGGRETQYF. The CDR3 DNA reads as TGTGCCACCGGGACTAGCGGGGGGCGGGAGACCCAGTACTTC.

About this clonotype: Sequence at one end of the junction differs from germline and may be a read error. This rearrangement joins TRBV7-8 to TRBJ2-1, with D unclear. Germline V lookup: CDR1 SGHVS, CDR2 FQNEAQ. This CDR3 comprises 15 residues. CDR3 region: CASALTTGEYNERFF. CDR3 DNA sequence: TGTGCCAGCGCACTCACGACCGGAGAGTACAATGAGCGGTTCTTC.

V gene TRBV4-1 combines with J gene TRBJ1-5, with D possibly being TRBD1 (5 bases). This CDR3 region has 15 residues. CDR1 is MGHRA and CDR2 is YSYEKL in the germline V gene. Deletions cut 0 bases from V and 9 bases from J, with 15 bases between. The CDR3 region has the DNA TGCGCCAGCAGCCAAGATCGAGGGGCCGCGAGGCCCCAGCATTTT. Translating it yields CASSQDRGAARPQHF.

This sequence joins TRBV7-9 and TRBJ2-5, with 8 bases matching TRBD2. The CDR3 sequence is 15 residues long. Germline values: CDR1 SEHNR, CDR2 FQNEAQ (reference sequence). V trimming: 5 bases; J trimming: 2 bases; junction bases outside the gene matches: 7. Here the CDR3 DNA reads TGTGCCAGCAGCGTACGGGAGGGGGTGCAAGAGACCCAGTACTTC. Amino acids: CASSVREGVQETQYF.

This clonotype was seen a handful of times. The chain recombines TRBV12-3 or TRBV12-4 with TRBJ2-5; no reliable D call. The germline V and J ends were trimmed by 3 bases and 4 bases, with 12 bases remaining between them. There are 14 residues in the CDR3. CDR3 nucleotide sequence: TGTGCCAGCAGTTTCCGGCAGATTGGAGAGACCCAGTACTTC. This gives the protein CASSFRQIGETQYF.

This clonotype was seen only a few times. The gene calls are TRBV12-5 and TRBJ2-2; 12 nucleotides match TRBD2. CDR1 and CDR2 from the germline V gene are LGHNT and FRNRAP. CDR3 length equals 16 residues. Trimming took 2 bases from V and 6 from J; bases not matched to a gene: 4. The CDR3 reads CASGLSRTSGAGELFF. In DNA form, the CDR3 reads TGTGCTAGTGGTTTGAGTCGGACTAGCGGGGCCGGGGAGCTGTTTTTT. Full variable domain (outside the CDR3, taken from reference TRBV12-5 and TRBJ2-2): DARVTQTPRHKVTEMGQEVTMRCQPILGHNTVFWYRQTMMQGLELLAYFRNRAPLDDSGMPKDRFSAEMPDATLATLKIQPSEPRDSAVYFCASGLSRTSGAGELFFGEGSRLTVL.

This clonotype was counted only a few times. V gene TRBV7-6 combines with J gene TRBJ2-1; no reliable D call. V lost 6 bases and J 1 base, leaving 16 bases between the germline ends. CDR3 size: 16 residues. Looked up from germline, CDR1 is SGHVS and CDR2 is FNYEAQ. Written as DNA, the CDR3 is TGTGCCAGCAGTCCCGTAGTTTCTGAATCCTACAATGAGCAGTTCTTC. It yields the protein CASSPVVSESYNEQFF. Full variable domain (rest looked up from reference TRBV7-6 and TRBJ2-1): GAGVSQSPRYKVTKRGQDVALRCDPISGHVSLYWYRQALGQGPEFLTYFNYEAQQDKSGLPNDRFSAERPEGSISTLTIQRTEQRDSAMYRCASSPVVSESYNEQFFGPGTRLTVL.

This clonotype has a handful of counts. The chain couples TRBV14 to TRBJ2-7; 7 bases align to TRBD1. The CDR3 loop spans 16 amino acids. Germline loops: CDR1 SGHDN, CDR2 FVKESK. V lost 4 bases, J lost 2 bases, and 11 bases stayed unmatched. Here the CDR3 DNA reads TGTGCCAGCAGCCCACCCCCGGGACAGTTAACCTACGAGCAGTACTTC. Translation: CASSPPPGQLTYEQYF.

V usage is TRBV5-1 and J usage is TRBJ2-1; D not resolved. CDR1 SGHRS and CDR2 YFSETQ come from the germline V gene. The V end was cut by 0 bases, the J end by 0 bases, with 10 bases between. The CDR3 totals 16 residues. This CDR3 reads CASSLAPGGSYNEQFF. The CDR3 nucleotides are TGCGCCAGCAGCTTGGCTCCAGGCGGCTCCTACAATGAGCAGTTCTTC.